Presented here are 10 T cell receptor beta chains from one specimen sequenced in a study of high-grade serous ovarian cancer treatment subgroups. Assay: immunoSEQ multiplex PCR; the TCRdb copy retains only in-frame clones and omits some. This sample has 4,700 or so clones, with roughly three quarters found just once. Tumor tissue was taken before any definitive surgery or chemotherapy was given. What was sequenced was tumor tissue. These receptors originate from a human donor with high-grade serous ovarian cancer.

V and J are TRBV27 and TRBJ1-5; a possible D gene is TRBD1 (6 bases). The ends were cut back, 5 bases at V and 7 bases at J, with 15 bases in the middle. Germline assignment: CDR1 MNHEY and CDR2 SMNVEV (reference sequence). The CDR3 is 14 residues long. The DNA for the CDR3 is TGTGCCAGCAGTCCGCAGGGAGACAGGCAGCCCCAGCATTTT. This sequence encodes CASSPQGDRQPQHF.

The chain combines TRBV7-2 with TRBJ2-5; TRBD2 is a possible D gene (5 bases). From germline, CDR1 is SGHTA and CDR2 FQGNSA. The length of the CDR3 is 16 residues. The V gene lost 6 bases and the J gene lost 0 bases, with 17 bases spanning the gap. CDR3 nucleotide sequence: TGTGCCAGCAGTAGAAGCCGGGTAGCGAACCAAGAGACCCAGTACTTC. Its translation is CASSRSRVANQETQYF.

The chain combines TRBV7-6 with TRBJ1-5; tentatively, D is TRBD1 (5 bases). V was trimmed by 5 bases and J by 9 bases, leaving 20 bases between them. From germline, CDR1 is SGHVS and CDR2 FNYEAQ. The CDR3 consists of 15 residues. The DNA for the CDR3 is TGTGCCAGCAGCGCGCGGGGCGGCTCCCGCGCGCCCCAGCATTTT. It translates to CASSARGGSRAPQHF.

The CDR3 DNA is TGCGCCAGCAGAAACAGCTCTGGAAACACCATATATTTT. Translating it yields CASRNSSGNTIYF. The gene calls are TRBV5-1 and TRBJ1-3; D is unresolved. The V end was cut by 5 bases, the J end by 0 bases, with 6 bases between. The CDR3 loop spans 13 amino acids. Germline V gives CDR1 SGHRS, CDR2 YFSETQ.

The chain is built from TRBV5-5 and TRBJ1-6; D might be TRBD1 (5 bases). The CDR3 runs 15 residues. Germline V gene lookup returns CDR1 SGHKS and CDR2 YYEKEE (reference sequence). The germline V and J ends were trimmed by 5 bases and 0 bases, with 9 bases remaining between them. CDR3 nucleotides: TGTGCCAGCAGTCCAGGGAGCTCCTATAATTCACCCCTCCACTTT. This sequence encodes CASSPGSSYNSPLHF.

There are a few counts of this clone. This chain uses TRBV6-5 with TRBJ1-1; no definite D call. V was trimmed by 3 bases and J by 0 bases, leaving 11 bases between them. This CDR3 has 15 residues. Germline CDR1 and CDR2: MNHEY and SVGAGI. This chain's CDR3 is CASSYPMGMNTEAFF. The CDR3 DNA reads as TGTGCCAGCAGTTATCCGATGGGAATGAACACTGAAGCTTTCTTT.

This chain connects TRBV6-1 to TRBJ2-3; 9 bases map to TRBD1. The junction had 13 bases not matched to a gene; V was cut back by 4 bases and J by 5 bases. The CDR3 extends over 17 amino acids. Germline V CDR1 and CDR2: MNHNS, SASEGT. CDR3 amino acids: CASSVNRDRAFRDTQYF. In nucleotides, the CDR3 is TGTGCCAGCAGTGTAAACCGGGACAGGGCGTTTAGAGATACGCAGTATTTT.

The CDR3 DNA is TGTGCCAGCAGCTTGGGGGGGATCCTAAGCTCCTACGAGCAGTACTTC. This codes for CASSLGGILSSYEQYF. V and J are TRBV5-4 and TRBJ2-7; D is perhaps TRBD1 or TRBD2 (5 bases each). The V gene's germline CDR1 is SGHNT and CDR2 YYREEE (reference sequence). V lost 0 bases and J 0 bases, leaving 13 bases between the germline ends. The CDR3 consists of 16 residues.

V is TRBV6-6 and J is TRBJ2-2; D remains unclear. This CDR3 is 13 amino acids long. The V gene lost 2 bases and the J gene lost 3 bases, with 4 bases spanning the gap. CDR1 is MNHNY, CDR2 SVGAGI, per germline (reference sequence). CDR3: CASSYGYTGELFF. Written as DNA, the CDR3 is TGTGCCAGCAGTTACGGATACACCGGGGAGCTGTTTTTT.

For this clone: This sample also contains other DNA sequences that code for the same CDR3. The chain uses TRBV30 and TRBJ2-7; no clear D. This CDR3 is 11 amino acids long. Germline-derived CDR1 and CDR2 are GTSNPN and SVGIG (reference sequence). V lost 0 bases and J lost 5, with 5 bases in between. CDR3 nucleotide sequence: TGTGCCTGGAGTGTACGAAACGAGCAGTACTTC. It yields the protein CAWSVRNEQYF.